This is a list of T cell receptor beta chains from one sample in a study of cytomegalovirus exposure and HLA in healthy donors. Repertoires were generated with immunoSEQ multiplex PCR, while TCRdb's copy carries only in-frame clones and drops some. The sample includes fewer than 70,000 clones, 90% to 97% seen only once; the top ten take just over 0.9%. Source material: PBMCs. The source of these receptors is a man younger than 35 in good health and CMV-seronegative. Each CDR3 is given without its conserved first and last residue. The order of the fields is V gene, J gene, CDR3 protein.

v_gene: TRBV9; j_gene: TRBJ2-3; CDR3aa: ASTTGVTDTQY
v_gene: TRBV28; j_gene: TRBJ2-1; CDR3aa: ASSRGTSGRADEQF
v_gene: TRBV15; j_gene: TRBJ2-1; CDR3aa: ATSRARSSGRWGYNEQF
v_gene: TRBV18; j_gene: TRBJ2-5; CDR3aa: ASSPPQGEEWTQY
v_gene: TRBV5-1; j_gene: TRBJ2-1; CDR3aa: ASSLGTGTFNEQF
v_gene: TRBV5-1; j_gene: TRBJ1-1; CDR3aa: ASSFRRTLNTEAF
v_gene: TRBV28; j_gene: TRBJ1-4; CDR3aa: ASSPITGGEDEKLF
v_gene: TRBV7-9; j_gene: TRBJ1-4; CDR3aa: ASSFQATNEKLF
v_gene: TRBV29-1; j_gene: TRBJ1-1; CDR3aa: SVEGTGGGVTEAF
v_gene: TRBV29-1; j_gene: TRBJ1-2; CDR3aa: SAGRQTPLGYYGYT
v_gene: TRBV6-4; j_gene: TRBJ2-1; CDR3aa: ASSNEQGALNEQF
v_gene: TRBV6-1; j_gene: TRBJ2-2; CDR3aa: ASSEGYGKDTGELF
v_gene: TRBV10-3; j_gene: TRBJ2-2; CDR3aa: AISSTRDRGGTGELF
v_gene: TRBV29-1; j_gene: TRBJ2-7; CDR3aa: SVETSGNTYEQY
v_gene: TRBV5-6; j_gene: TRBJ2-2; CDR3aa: ASTEGGRTGTGELF
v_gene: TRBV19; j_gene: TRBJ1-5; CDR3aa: ASSIEARRYSNQPQH
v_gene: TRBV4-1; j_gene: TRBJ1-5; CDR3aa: ASSQTPGTGGQPQH
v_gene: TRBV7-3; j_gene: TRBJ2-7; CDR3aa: ASRQTGTSGSYEQY
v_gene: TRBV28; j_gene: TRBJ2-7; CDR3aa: ASSSRLKIYEQY
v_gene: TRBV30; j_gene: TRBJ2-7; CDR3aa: AWSVLFVPKGDYEQY
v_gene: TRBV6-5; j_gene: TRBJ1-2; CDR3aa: ASSSTGGLPGGYT
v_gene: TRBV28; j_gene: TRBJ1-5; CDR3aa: ASSQGQATQPQH
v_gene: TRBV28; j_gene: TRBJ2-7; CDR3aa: ASIPGQGPSYEQY
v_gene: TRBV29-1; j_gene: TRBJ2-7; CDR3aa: SVDCLAGSAYEQY
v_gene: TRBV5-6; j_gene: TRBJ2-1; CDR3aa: ASSLGLALPNEQF
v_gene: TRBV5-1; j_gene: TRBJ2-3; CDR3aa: ASSLGDRVYDTQY
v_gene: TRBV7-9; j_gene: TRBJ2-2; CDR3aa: ASNLASGNTGELF
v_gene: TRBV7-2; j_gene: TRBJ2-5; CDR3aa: ASRASGYQETQY
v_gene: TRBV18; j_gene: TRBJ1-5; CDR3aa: ASSPFGKGNQPQH
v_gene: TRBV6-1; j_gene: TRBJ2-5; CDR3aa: ASSDYSNYQETQY
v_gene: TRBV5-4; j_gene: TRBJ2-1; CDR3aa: ASSLPQGLAGVGEQF
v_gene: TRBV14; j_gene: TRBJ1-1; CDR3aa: ASSQVTGEAF
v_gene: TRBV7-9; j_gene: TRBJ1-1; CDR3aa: ASRDQVNTEAF
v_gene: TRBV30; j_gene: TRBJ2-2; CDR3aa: AWSSWSTDGDTGELF
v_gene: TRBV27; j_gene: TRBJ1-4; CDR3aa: ASSLQGVGEKLF
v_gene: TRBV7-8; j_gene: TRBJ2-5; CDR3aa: ASSSPDYPQETQY
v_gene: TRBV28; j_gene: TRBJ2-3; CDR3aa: ASSLESPGGPVDTQY
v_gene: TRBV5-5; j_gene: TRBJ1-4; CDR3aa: ASSLGALEKLF
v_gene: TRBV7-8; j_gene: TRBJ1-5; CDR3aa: ASSLRGQGGAIVNQPQH
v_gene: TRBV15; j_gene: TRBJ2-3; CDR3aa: ATSRGEASTDTQY
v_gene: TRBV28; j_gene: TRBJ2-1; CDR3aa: ASSRRGWRLPYNEQF
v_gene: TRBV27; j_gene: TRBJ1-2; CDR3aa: ASSFRTGGIYGYT
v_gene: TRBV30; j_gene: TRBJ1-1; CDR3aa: AWSVRGKVLGTEAF
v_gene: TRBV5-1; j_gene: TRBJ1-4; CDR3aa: ASSAQGASGEKLF
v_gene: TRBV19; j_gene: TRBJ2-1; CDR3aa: AIQGGAGNEQF
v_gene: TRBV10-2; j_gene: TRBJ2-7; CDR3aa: ASRDGARSYEQY
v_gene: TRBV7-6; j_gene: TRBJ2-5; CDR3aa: ASSSRTGKETQY
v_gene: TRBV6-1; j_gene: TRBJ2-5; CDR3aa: ASSRLVGETQY
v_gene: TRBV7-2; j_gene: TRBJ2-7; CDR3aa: ASSLLSEQY